Included here is one T cell receptor (beta chain) sequence, with context. This clonotype was observed many times. The antigen it recognizes is unknown. Qualities for individual bases were not recorded, and no much larger clone is one base off. Counted from cysteine to phenylalanine, this CDR3 has 11 amino acids. Only the CDR3 DNA stays, 33 bases, in frame from base 1. V lost 0 bases and J lost 13 bases; the stretch between them is 13 bases long. CDR1 and CDR2 were assigned from the germline V gene as SQVTM and ANQGSEA. This record belongs to a study of CD8+CD57+ T cells in acquired aplastic anemia (dated by TCRdb to between 2018 and 2020). Describing the broader study: DNA extracted from sorted CD4+ and CD8+ cells had a mean of roughly 3.4 ug, with a range of roughly 0.19 to 27.4 ug. CD8+CD57+ expansion was defined as a frequency above the mean frequency observed in healthy subjects. What the study reported, not specific to this receptor: Roughly 29 CD8+ CDR3 sequences were found to be shared between patients and controls, but these sequences appeared to be highly expressed in patients and within the immunodominant clones of the patients. No significant difference in CD8+ Simpson's diversity was found between patients and healthy controls (P=0.060).

The patients picked for sequencing were ones in whom flow cytometry had shown an expansion of CD8+CD57+ cells. Every patient had severe acquired aplastic anemia, diagnosed using the International Study of Aplastic Anemia and Agranulocytosis and Camitta criteria. No therapy had been received by the patients at the time of blood sampling. In the study, sorted CD4+ and CD8+ blood T cells from patients with severe aplastic anemia and from healthy subjects underwent deep sequencing of TCR repertoires. Patients were enrolled in the USA under clinicaltrials.gov protocols 00001620, 01623167, 00001397, 00071045, 00081523 and 00961064. Ficoll-Paque density gradient centrifugation was used to isolate peripheral blood mononuclear cells. Before DNA was extracted, CD4+ and CD8+ T cells were sorted using either FACS or magnetic beads. TCR beta VDJ combination and CDR3 sequence profiling used genomic DNA as the template. TCR repertoire sequencing was run on an Illumina HiSeq 2000. On the study's bioinformatics: Repertoires were assessed using TRBV/TRBJ rearrangement plots, CDR3 size and DJ length profiles, and Simpson's diversity index. The most abundant DNA sequence in the deep sequencing data was taken as the immunodominant clone. CDR3 amino acid sequences were checked for sharing across subjects and were also compared against the VDJdb database and published repertoires. TCRdb's own reprocessing of the public reads used fastp at Q25 and MiXCR and kept productive beta chains. Here each entry gathers all rows of one CDR3 protein and keeps the most common genes and DNA. Here the V and J calls rest on TCRdb's processing, not on the authors' analysis. This sample is represented by 200,000 or so distinct CDR3 sequences; 50% to 70% of them were singletons. Clones ranked in the top ten supply around 60% of the sample.

The clonotype originates from a human donor with aplastic anemia. The sample was sorted CD4+, CD8+, or CD8+CD57+ T cells (not recorded which) from PBMCs. The chain is assembled from TRBV29-1 and TRBJ2-7, with the D gene not confidently named. The CDR3 in this case is CSVEDQGPQYF. The DNA sequence is TGCAGCGTTGAAGATCAAGGACCCCAATACTTC.